The clone carrying this T cell receptor beta chain was counted at least ten times. The data are from a study of blood T cells in healthy people across ages. A J-beta primer mix and a sample-barcoded 5' primer were used in a second PCR of about 7 to 12 cycles. TCRdb itself ran the 5' RACE reads through MiXCR, one entry per CDR3 protein. Among some 930,000 distinct CDR3 sequences listed, almost 30% were seen once. Trimming removed 5 bases at V and 0 bases at J, with 14 bases between. CDR1 SGHVS and CDR2 FQNEAQ come from the germline V gene. The CDR3 has 15 amino acids. The sample was also linked to a second study, of T cells of mothers and their children.

The receptor's source is a woman aged 35 to 49 in good health. Sample: blood. The chain uses TRBV7-8 and TRBJ2-7; possibly TRBD1 for D (6 bases). CDR3 nucleotide sequence: TGTGCCAGCAGCCAGGGGCTTCTTGACTCCTACGAGCAGTACTTC. Protein product: CASSQGLLDSYEQYF.